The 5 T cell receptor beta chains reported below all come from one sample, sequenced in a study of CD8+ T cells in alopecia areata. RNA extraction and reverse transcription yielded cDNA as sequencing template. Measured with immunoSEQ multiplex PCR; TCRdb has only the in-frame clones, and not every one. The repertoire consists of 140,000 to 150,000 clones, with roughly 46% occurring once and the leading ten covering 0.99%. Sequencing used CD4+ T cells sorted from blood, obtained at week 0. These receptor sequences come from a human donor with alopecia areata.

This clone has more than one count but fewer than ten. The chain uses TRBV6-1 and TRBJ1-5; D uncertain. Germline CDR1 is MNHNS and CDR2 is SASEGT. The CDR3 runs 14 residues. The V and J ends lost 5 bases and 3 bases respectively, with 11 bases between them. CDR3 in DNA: TGTGCCAGCAGTTCGACTAGGACCAATCAGCCCCAGCATTTT. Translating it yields CASSSTRTNQPQHF.

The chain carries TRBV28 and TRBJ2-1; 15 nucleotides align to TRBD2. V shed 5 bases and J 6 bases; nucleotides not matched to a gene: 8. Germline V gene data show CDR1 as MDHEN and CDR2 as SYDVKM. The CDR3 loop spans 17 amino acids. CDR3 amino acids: CASSLPGLAGGSNEQFF. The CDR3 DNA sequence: TGTGCCAGCAGTCTCCCGGGACTAGCGGGAGGAAGCAATGAGCAGTTCTTC.

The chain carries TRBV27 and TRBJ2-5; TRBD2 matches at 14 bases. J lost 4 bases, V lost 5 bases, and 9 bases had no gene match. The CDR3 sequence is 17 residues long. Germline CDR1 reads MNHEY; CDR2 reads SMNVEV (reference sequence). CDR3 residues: CASSGRLAGGPRETQYF. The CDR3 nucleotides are TGTGCCAGCAGTGGGAGACTAGCGGGAGGGCCTCGAGAGACCCAGTACTTC.

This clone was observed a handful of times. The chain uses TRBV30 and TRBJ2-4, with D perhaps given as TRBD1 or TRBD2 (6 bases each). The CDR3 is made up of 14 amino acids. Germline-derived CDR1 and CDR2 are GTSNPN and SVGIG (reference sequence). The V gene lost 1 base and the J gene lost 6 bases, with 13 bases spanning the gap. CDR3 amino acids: CAWSGGLARNIQYF. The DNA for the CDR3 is TGTGCCTGGAGTGGGGGGCTAGCGAGAAACATTCAGTACTTC.

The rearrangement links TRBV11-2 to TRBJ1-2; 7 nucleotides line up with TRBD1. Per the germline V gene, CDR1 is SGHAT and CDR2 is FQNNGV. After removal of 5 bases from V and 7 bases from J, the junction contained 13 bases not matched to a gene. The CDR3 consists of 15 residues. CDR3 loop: CASSLGTVGEGGYTF. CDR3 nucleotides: TGTGCCAGCAGCCTCGGGACAGTGGGCGAGGGTGGCTACACCTTC.